The entry below describes one T cell receptor (beta chain). Germline CDR1 MNHEY, CDR2 SMNVEV (reference sequence). Trimming shortened V by 1 base and J by 0 bases, and 12 bases separated the two germline ends. The CDR3 loop spans 16 amino acids. Profiled with immunoSEQ multiplex PCR; TCRdb holds only in-frame clones, not every one. Here the sample spans around 690,000 clones, about nine tenths being singletons. The data are from a study of shared clonotypes between healthy human individuals. The material sequenced was memory CD8+ T cells from PBMCs. The subset is: CD45RO+ cells pooled with CCR7-negative TemRA cells. The chain has TRBV27 and TRBJ1-2; D gene ambiguous. The receptor comes from a man in his late teens or twenties in good health. Some clones in this sample may be carry-over from other donors' samples. CDR3 sequence (DNA): TGTGCCAGCAGTTTATTCCCTGGTGGTGCTAACTATGGCTACACCTTC. Translation gives CASSLFPGGANYGYTF.